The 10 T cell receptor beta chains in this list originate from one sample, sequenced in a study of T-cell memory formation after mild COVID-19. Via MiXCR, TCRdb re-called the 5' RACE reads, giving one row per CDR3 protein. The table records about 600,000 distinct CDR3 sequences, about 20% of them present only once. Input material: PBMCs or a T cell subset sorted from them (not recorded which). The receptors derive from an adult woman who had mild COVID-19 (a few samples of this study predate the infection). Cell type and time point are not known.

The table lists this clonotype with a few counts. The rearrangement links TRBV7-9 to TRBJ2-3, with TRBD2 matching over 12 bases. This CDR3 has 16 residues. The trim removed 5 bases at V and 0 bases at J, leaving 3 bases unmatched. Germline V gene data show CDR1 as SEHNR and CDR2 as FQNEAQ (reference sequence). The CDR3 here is CASSRGLAGSTDTQYF. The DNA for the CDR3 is TGTGCCAGCAGCCGCGGACTAGCGGGGAGCACAGATACGCAGTATTTT.

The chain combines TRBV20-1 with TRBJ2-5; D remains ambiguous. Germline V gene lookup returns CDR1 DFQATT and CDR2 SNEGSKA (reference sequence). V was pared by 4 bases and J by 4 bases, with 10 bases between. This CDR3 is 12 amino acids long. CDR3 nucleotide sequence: TGCAGTGCTATCGGAGAAGGAGAGACCCAGTACTTC. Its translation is CSAIGEGETQYF.

The CDR3: CASTPRTGDYEQYF. DNA of the CDR3: TGTGCCAGCACTCCCAGGACAGGGGACTACGAGCAGTACTTC. V and J are TRBV6-6 and TRBJ2-7; 9 nucleotides match TRBD1. Germline V lookup: CDR1 MNHNY, CDR2 SVGAGI (reference sequence). The CDR3 contains 14 residues. V shed 7 bases, J shed 3 bases, and the junction held 7 bases outside the gene matches.

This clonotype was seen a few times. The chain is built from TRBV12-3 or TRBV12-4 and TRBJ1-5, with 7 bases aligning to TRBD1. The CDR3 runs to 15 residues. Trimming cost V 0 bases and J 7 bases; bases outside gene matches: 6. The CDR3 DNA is TGTGCCAGCAGTTTAGCACAGGGGCGAGGCCAGCCCCAGCATTTT. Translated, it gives CASSLAQGRGQPQHF.

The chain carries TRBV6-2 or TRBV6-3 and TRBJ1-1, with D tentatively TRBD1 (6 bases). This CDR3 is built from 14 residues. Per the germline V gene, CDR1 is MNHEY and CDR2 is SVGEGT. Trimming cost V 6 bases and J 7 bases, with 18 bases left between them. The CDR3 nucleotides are TGTGCCAGCAGACACACGGACAGCCGCTATGAAGCTTTCTTT. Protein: CASRHTDSRYEAFF.

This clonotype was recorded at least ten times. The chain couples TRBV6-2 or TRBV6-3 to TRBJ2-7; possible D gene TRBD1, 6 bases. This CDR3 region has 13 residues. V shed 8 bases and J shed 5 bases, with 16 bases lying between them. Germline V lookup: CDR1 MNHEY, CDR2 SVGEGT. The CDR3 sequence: CASLDTGSDEQYF. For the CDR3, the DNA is TGTGCCAGCCTAGACACAGGGTCAGACGAGCAGTACTTC.

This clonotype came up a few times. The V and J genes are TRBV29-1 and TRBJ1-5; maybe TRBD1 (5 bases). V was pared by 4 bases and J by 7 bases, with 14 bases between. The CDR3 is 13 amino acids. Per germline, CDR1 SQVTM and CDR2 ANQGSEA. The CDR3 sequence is CSVAQGLGQPQHF. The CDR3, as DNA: TGCAGCGTTGCGCAGGGTCTAGGACAGCCCCAGCATTTT.

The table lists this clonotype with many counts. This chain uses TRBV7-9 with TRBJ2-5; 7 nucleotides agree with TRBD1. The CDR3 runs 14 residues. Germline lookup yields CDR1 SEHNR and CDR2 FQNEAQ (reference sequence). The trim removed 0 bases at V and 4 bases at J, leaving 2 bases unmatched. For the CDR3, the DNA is TGTGCCAGCAGCTTAGCGGGACAGCGAGAGACCCAGTACTTC. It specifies CASSLAGQRETQYF. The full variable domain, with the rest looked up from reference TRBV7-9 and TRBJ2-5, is DTGVSQNPRHKITKRGQNVTFRCDPISEHNRLYWYRQTLGQGPEFLTYFQNEAQLEKSRLLSDRFSAERPKGSFSTLEIQRTEQGDSAMYLCASSLAGQRETQYFGPGTRLLVL.

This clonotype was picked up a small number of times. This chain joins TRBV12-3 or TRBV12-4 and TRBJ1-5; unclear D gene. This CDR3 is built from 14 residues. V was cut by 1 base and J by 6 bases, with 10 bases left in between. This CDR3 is CASSLEGSGQPQHF. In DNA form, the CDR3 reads TGTGCCAGCAGTTTAGAAGGGTCCGGTCAGCCCCAGCATTTT.

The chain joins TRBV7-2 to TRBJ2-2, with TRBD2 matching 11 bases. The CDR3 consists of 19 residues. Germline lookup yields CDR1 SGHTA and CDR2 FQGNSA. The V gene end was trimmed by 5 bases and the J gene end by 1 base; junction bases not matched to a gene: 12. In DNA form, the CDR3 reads TGTGCCAGCAGCACACCACTAGCGGGAGCGACTCTGAACACCGGGGAGCTGTTTTTT. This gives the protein CASSTPLAGATLNTGELFF.